This TCR beta chain was obtained from a study of cytomegalovirus exposure and HLA in healthy donors. Study observations and caveats: The majority of TCR sequences were rare, yet some public TCRs appeared in many donors.

Clones were read by immunoSEQ multiplex PCR, and TCRdb kept only the in-frame ones, dropping some. The table has around 70,000 clones, less than 95% seen once. As for this clone: What it binds is not known.

This CDR3 is built from 16 residues. V shed 4 bases and J 5 bases; nucleotides not matched to a gene: 13. Germline CDR1 is SGHNT and CDR2 is YYREEE (reference sequence). Sequenced input: PBMCs. This sequence originates from a woman under 30 in good health and CMV-seronegative. The chain uses TRBV5-4 and TRBJ2-5; 8 bases align to TRBD1. CDR3 in DNA: TGTGCCAGCAGCCTCCGACAGGGGAGGTTTGGGGAGACCCAGTACTTC. As protein: CASSLRQGRFGETQYF.